The 21 T cell receptor beta chains given below trace back to one sample, sequenced in a study of Graves' ophthalmopathy and Graves' hyperthyroidism. RNA transcripts were the template, and TCR beta CDR3 regions were amplified from them. First-round RT-PCR with HTBI primers preceded a second-round multiplex PCR. TCRdb re-called the multiplex PCR reads with MiXCR, one entry per CDR3 protein. The data show tens of thousands of distinct CDR3 sequences, around 50% seen once. The sequenced material came from peripheral blood. The receptors were gathered from an adult woman with stable Graves' hyperthyroidism.

This clonotype has at least ten counts. V usage is TRBV4-1 and J usage is TRBJ2-7, with D perhaps matching TRBD1 (6 bases). The germline CDR1 and CDR2 sequences are MGHRA and YSYEKL. V lost 3 bases, J lost 3 bases, and 12 bases lay in between. CDR3 length equals 14 residues. The DNA for the CDR3 is TGCGCCAGCAGCCACGACAAGGGGGACTACGAGCAGTACTTC. It yields the protein CASSHDKGDYEQYF.

This clonotype has ten or more counts. The V gene is TRBV5-8, the J gene TRBJ1-5; D not resolved. This CDR3 has 15 amino acids. Trimming cost V 0 bases and J 2 bases, with 9 bases left between them. The V gene's germline CDR1 is SGHTS and CDR2 YDEGEE. CDR3: CASSLGGVGNQPQHF. The CDR3 nucleotides read TGTGCCAGCAGCTTGGGCGGGGTAGGCAATCAGCCCCAGCATTTT.

This rearrangement joins TRBV5-1 to TRBJ1-5; TRBD1 agrees at 9 bases. The CDR3 covers 16 residues. The V segment lost 1 base and the J segment 4 bases; nucleotides outside the gene matches: 6. CDR1 SGHRS and CDR2 YFSETQ come from the germline V gene. The DNA for the CDR3 is TGCGCCAGCAGCTTGCTGTCCGGGACAGGGAATCAGCCCCAGCATTTT. It specifies CASSLLSGTGNQPQHF.

The table lists this clonotype with many counts. The gene calls are TRBV30 and TRBJ1-6; unclear D gene. Germline values: CDR1 GTSNPN, CDR2 SVGIG (reference sequence). V dropped 4 bases and J dropped 9 bases, with 16 bases sitting between them. CDR3 size: 14 residues. CDR3 residues: CAWKEDSRASPLHF. The CDR3 DNA reads as TGTGCCTGGAAAGAGGACTCAAGGGCTTCACCCCTCCACTTT.

This clonotype was seen ten or more times. The chain couples TRBV3-1 to TRBJ2-7; D is undetermined. CDR3 length: 13 amino acids. The V gene lost 0 bases and the J gene lost 2 bases, with 5 bases spanning the gap. The V gene's germline CDR1 is LGHDT and CDR2 YNNKEL (reference sequence). CDR3 protein: CASSQEWTYEQYF. In DNA, the CDR3 is TGTGCCAGCAGCCAAGAATGGACCTACGAGCAGTACTTC.

This clonotype was detected only once. It is likely a read error, because the conserved phenylalanine at the end of the CDR3 is missing. The chain joins TRBV7-2 to TRBJ2-7; unclear D gene. The CDR3 extends over 16 amino acids. V dropped 5 bases and J dropped 5 bases, with 22 bases sitting between them. Germline-derived CDR1 and CDR2 are SGHTA and FQGNSA. For the CDR3, the DNA is TGTGCCAGCAGCCCAGCACTGACACAACCACCCCACGAGCAGTACCTC. This encodes CASSPALTQPPHEQYL.

The rearrangement links TRBV19 to TRBJ2-1, with 11 bases matching TRBD2. With 5 bases clipped from V and 1 base from J, the junction kept 1 base outside the gene matches. Germline CDR1 LNHDA, CDR2 SQIVND (reference sequence). This CDR3 has 15 amino acids. This CDR3 reads CASSLAGGSYNEQFF. CDR3 in DNA: TGTGCCAGTAGTCTAGCGGGGGGTTCCTACAATGAGCAGTTCTTC.

The sample holds many counts of this clonotype. This sequence joins TRBV4-1 and TRBJ2-7; TRBD2 agrees at 7 bases. The CDR3 has 13 residues. Germline V gives CDR1 MGHRA, CDR2 YSYEKL. V lost 0 bases, J lost 5 bases, and 1 base stayed unmatched. CDR3 sequence reads: CASSQESGNEQYF. CDR3 in DNA: TGCGCCAGCAGCCAAGAAAGCGGGAACGAGCAGTACTTC.

The genes are TRBV20-1 and TRBJ1-6, with D hard to call. Trimming pared 3 bases from V and 6 bases from J, leaving 9 bases between. The germline V gene encodes CDR1 DFQATT and CDR2 SNEGSKA (reference sequence). The CDR3 contains 13 residues. In nucleotides, the CDR3 is TGCAGTGCTAGTGGTCAGAGTAATTCACCCCTCCACTTT. It codes for CSASGQSNSPLHF.

This sequence joins TRBV2 and TRBJ1-5; D not resolved. Trimming pared 4 bases from V and 2 bases from J, leaving 12 bases between. The CDR3 runs 15 residues. CDR1 is SNHLY and CDR2 is FYNNEI in the germline V gene. In nucleotides, the CDR3 is TGTGCCAGCAGTGTAGGCCGAGGTGGCAATCAGCCCCAGCATTTT. Translating gives CASSVGRGGNQPQHF.

A note on this clonotype: At one end, the junction sequence differs from germline, possibly due to a read error. This sequence joins TRBV7-7 and TRBJ2-7; TRBD2 matches at 8 bases. The CDR3 loop spans 15 amino acids. Germline-derived CDR1 and CDR2 are SSHAT and FNYEAQ (reference sequence). DNA of the CDR3: TGTGCTAGCAGCTTATCAGCGGGAGCTTCCTACGAGCAGTACTTC. Protein: CASSLSAGASYEQYF.

The chain employs TRBV7-3 and TRBJ2-5; 10 bases are a match to TRBD2. Germline V CDR1 and CDR2: SGHTA, FQGTGA. Germline trimming cut 3 bases from V and 5 bases from J; bases unmatched to any gene: 3. The CDR3 length is 14 residues. The CDR3 sequence is CASSFLAGAETQYF. The CDR3 nucleotides read TGTGCCAGCAGCTTTCTAGCGGGAGCGGAGACCCAGTACTTC.

This chain connects TRBV9 to TRBJ1-5, with D unresolved. CDR1 and CDR2 (germline): SGDLS, YYNGEE. With 4 bases removed from V and 11 bases from J, the gap between germline ends came to 13 bases. The CDR3 contains 12 residues. DNA for the CDR3: TGTGCCAGCAGCCCCTTCGGAGAGACCCAGCATTTT. It yields the protein CASSPFGETQHF.

A remark on this clonotype: A junction boundary mismatches the germline segment, possibly from a read error. The chain joins TRBV7-2 to TRBJ1-2, with D perhaps matching TRBD1 (5 bases). Germline V gene sequence: CDR1 SGHTA, CDR2 FQGNSA. This CDR3 region has 11 residues. In nucleotides, the CDR3 is TGTGCTAGCAGCTCAGGGACTGGAAACACCTTC. As protein: CASSSGTGNTF. Combining the CDR3 with reference TRBV7-2 and TRBJ1-2 gives the whole variable domain GAGVSQSPSNKVTEKGKDVELRCDPISGHTALYWYRQSLGQGLEFLIYFQGNSAPDKSGLPSDRFSAERTGGSVSTLTIQRTQQEDSAVYLCASSSGTGNTFGSGTRLTVV.

The chain is built from TRBV10-1 and TRBJ2-2; 9 bases are a match to TRBD1. Germline CDR1 and CDR2: WNHNN and SYGVQD (reference sequence). The CDR3 length is 15 residues. Trimming took 5 bases from V and 5 from J; bases not matched to a gene: 6. The CDR3 sequence is CASSRDREGTGELFF. CDR3 coding DNA: TGCGCCAGCAGTCGGGACAGGGAAGGAACCGGGGAGCTGTTTTTT.

The chain uses TRBV19 and TRBJ2-2; no firm D call. This CDR3 has 13 amino acids. The V gene's germline CDR1 is LNHDA and CDR2 SQIVND (reference sequence). Trimming cost V 3 bases and J 7 bases, with 9 bases left between them. Here the CDR3 reads CASSIGWGGELFF. In nucleotides, the CDR3 is TGTGCCAGTAGTATCGGGTGGGGCGGGGAGCTGTTTTTT. The whole variable domain, remainder taken from reference TRBV19 and TRBJ2-2, is DGGITQSPKYLFRKEGQNVTLSCEQNLNHDAMYWYRQDPGQGLRLIYYSQIVNDFQKGDIAEGYSVSREKKESFPLTVTSAQKNPTAFYLCASSIGWGGELFFGEGSRLTVL.

CDR3 DNA: TGTGCCAGTAGTGTCAATGGGGGAGGACTTTACAATGAGCAGTTCTTC. This encodes CASSVNGGGLYNEQFF. The chain recombines TRBV19 with TRBJ2-1, with a weak D call TRBD2 (6 bases). Germline values: CDR1 LNHDA, CDR2 SQIVND (reference sequence). V was trimmed by 5 bases and J by 4 bases, leaving 18 bases between them. The CDR3 covers 16 residues.

This clonotype was found many times. The rearrangement uses TRBV12-3 or TRBV12-4 and TRBJ2-5, with 9 bases identical to TRBD1. The V segment lost 5 bases and the J segment 5 bases; nucleotides outside the gene matches: 9. The CDR3 spans 15 residues. The CDR3 is CASSRGQGGGETQYF. CDR3 bases: TGTGCCAGCAGTAGGGGACAGGGAGGCGGGGAGACCCAGTACTTC.

The genes are TRBV10-1 and TRBJ2-7, with 7 bases fitting TRBD1. V dropped 9 bases and J dropped 2; count of bases not matched to a gene: 4. There are 12 residues in the CDR3. Germline CDR1 and CDR2: WNHNN and SYGVQD (reference sequence). The CDR3 here is CARTDRTYEQYF. Here the CDR3 DNA reads TGCGCCAGGACGGACAGGACCTACGAGCAGTACTTC.

This clonotype was recorded at least ten times. The CDR3 loop is CASSILYRGPPNTEAFF. In nucleotides, the CDR3 is TGTGCCAGCAGCATACTTTATAGGGGGCCCCCGAACACTGAAGCTTTCTTT. This chain connects TRBV7-9 to TRBJ1-1, with 7 positions matching TRBD1. The CDR3 totals 17 residues. After removal of 5 bases from V and 1 base from J, the junction contained 13 bases not matched to a gene. From germline, CDR1 is SEHNR and CDR2 FQNEAQ (reference sequence).

This chain connects TRBV19 to TRBJ2-1; 14 bases are shared with TRBD2. The CDR3 is made up of 15 amino acids. Trimming took 9 bases from V and 6 from J; bases not matched to a gene: 7. Germline assignment: CDR1 LNHDA and CDR2 SQIVND (reference sequence). CDR3 DNA sequence: TGTGCCAGCAAGAGAGGGACTAGCGGGAGCAATGAGCAGTTCTTC. Translation gives CASKRGTSGSNEQFF.